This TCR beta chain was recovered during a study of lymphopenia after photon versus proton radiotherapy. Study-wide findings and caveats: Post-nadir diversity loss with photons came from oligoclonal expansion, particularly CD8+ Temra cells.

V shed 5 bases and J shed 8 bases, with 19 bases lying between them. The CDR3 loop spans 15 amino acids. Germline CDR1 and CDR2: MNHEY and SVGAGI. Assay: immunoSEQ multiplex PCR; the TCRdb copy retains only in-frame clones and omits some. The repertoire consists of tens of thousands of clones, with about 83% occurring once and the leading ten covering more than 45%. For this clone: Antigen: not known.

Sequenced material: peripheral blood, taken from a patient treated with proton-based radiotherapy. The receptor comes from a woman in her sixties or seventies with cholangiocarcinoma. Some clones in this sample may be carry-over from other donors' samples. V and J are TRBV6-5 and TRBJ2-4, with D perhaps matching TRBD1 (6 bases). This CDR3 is CASSPRTGRVDIQYF. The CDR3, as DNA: TGTGCCAGCAGTCCCAGAACAGGGAGAGTGGACATTCAGTACTTC.